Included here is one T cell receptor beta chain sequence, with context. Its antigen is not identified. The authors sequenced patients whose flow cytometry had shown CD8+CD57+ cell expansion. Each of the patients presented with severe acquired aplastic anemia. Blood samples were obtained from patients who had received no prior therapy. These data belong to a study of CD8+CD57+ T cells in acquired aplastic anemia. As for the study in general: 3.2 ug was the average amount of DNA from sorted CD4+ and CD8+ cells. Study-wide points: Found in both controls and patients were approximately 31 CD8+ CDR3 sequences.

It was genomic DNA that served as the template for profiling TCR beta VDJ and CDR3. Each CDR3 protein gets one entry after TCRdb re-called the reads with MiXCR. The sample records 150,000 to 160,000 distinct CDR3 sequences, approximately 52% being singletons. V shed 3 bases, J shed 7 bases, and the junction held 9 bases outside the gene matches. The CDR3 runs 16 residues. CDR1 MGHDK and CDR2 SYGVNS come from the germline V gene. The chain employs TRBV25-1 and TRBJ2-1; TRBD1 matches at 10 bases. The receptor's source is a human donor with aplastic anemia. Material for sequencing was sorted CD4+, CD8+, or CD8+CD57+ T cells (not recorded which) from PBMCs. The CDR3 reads CASSELDGTGVNEQFF. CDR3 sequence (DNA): TGTGCCAGCAGTGAGCTAGACGGGACAGGGGTGAATGAGCAGTTCTTC.